This T cell receptor beta chain comes out of a study of blood T cell repertoires in COVID-19. V lost 2 bases to trimming and J lost 2 bases; unmatched junction nucleotides: 1. Germline V gene lookup returns CDR1 MDHEN and CDR2 SYDVKM. The CDR3 extends over 16 amino acids. This table comes from immunoSEQ multiplex PCR, and its TCRdb copy is limited to in-frame clones, with some not included. This table has roughly 430,000 clones, over 75% appearing once. Everyone who took part was roughly 18 to 89 years old, and they came from 24 US areas. Exposed volunteers were people who met a COVID-19 case within 2 weeks before study entry.

Sample: PBMCs or T cells enriched from blood (not recorded which). The receptor comes from a woman younger than 35 who had been exposed to COVID-19. This chain links TRBV28 with TRBJ2-5; TRBD2 matches 14 bases. In DNA, the CDR3 is TGTGCCAGCAGTTTAAGACTAGCGGGGGGGCAAGAGACCCAGTACTTC. This sequence encodes CASSLRLAGGQETQYF.